Listed below are T cell receptor beta chains from one sample, sequenced in a study of OX40 agonist ivuxolimab in advanced cancers. Profiled with immunoSEQ multiplex PCR; TCRdb holds only in-frame clones, not every one. The table has around 56,000 clones, around 79% seen once. The starting material was CD4+ or CD8+ T cells sorted from blood, obtained in a trial of the OX40 agonist ivuxolimab. The receptors were gathered from an adult with an advanced solid tumor such as melanoma, head and neck, liver or kidney cancer. CDR3s include the opening cysteine and the closing phenylalanine or tryptophan. A D gene is named only where the DNA matches it firmly. The listing skips clone size in some rows; elsewhere it reads once, few, many or a size class.

j_gene,abundance,d_gene,v_gene,CDR3aa,CDR3nt
TRBJ2-7,-,TRBD1,TRBV7-9,CASSYDRVPYEQYF,TGTGCCAGCAGTTATGACAGGGTTCCCTACGAGCAGTACTTC
TRBJ2-3,few,-,TRBV28,CASSLRALRDTQYF,TGTGCCAGCAGTCTACGGGCCTTGAGGGATACGCAGTATTTT
TRBJ1-1,-,-,TRBV10-3,CAISDGLGFASEAFF,TGTGCCATCAGTGACGGTCTAGGGTTTGCTTCTGAAGCTTTCTTT
TRBJ2-1,-,-,TRBV7-9,CASSLGPGQRAYNEQFF,TGTGCCAGCAGCTTAGGTCCGGGACAAAGAGCTTACAATGAGCAGTTCTTC
TRBJ2-3,few,-,TRBV7-8,CASSLAVGSSTQYF,TGTGCCAGCAGCTTAGCCGTGGGGTCGAGTACGCAGTATTTT
TRBJ2-3,once,TRBD2,TRBV27,CASSLTSGSGADTQYF,TGTGCCAGCAGTCTAACTAGCGGGAGCGGGGCAGATACGCAGTATTTT
TRBJ1-6,-,-,TRBV5-1,CAPRTPLHF,TGCGCCCCCCGGACACCCCTCCACTTT
TRBJ2-1,-,TRBD2,TRBV11-3,CASSPSLASEQFF,TGTGCCAGCAGCCCCTCACTAGCGAGTGAGCAGTTCTTC
TRBJ1-4,-,-,TRBV15,CATSEQGLGEKLFF,TGTGCCACCAGCGAACAGGGCTTAGGGGAAAAACTGTTTTTT
TRBJ2-2,-,TRBD2,TRBV2,CASSGTSGGTGELFF,TGTGCCAGCAGTGGGACTAGCGGAGGCACCGGGGAGCTGTTTTTT
TRBJ2-7,-,TRBD1,TRBV6-1,CASTFGRTGGYEQYF,TGTGCCAGCACCTTTGGCAGGACAGGGGGCTACGAGCAGTACTTC
TRBJ2-1,once,-,TRBV30,CAWSVDSSSYNEQFF,TGTGCCTGGAGTGTAGACAGCAGCTCCTACAATGAGCAGTTCTTC
TRBJ2-1,-,TRBD2,TRBV30,CAWTTGGAGEQFF,TGTGCCTGGACTACCGGGGGGGCAGGGGAGCAGTTCTTC
TRBJ1-5,many,-,TRBV30,CAWTQQANQPQHF,TGTGCCTGGACGCAACAGGCCAATCAGCCCCAGCATTTT
TRBJ1-1,-,-,TRBV15,CATSRDQQGLRAFF,TGTGCCACCAGCAGAGATCAGCAGGGGCTCAGAGCTTTCTTT
TRBJ2-5,few,TRBD2,TRBV5-4,CASSFTSGRQETQYF,TGTGCCAGCAGCTTCACTAGCGGGAGACAAGAGACCCAGTACTTC
TRBJ2-5,many,-,TRBV2,CASSDEETQYF,TGTGCCAGCAGTGACGAGGAGACCCAGTACTTC
TRBJ2-2,-,-,TRBV6-5,CASSYFAGVTGELFF,TGTGCCAGCAGTTACTTTGCGGGTGTCACCGGGGAGCTGTTTTTT
TRBJ2-3,-,TRBD2,TRBV18,CASSPSASGNTDTQYF,TGTGCCAGCTCACCATCGGCTAGCGGAAACACAGATACGCAGTATTTT
TRBJ2-7,-,-,TRBV6-5,CASRKQGGEQYF,TGTGCCAGCAGGAAACAGGGGGGGGAGCAGTACTTC
TRBJ1-1,-,-,TRBV30,CAWSNTEAFF,TGTGCCTGGAGTAACACTGAAGCTTTCTTT
TRBJ2-1,once,TRBD1,TRBV6-6,CASFLVGQGAKDEQFF,TGTGCCAGCTTCCTAGTAGGGCAGGGGGCGAAGGATGAGCAGTTCTTC
TRBJ2-5,-,TRBD1,TRBV15,CATSRDPRQGQETQYF,TGTGCCACCAGCAGAGATCCCCGACAGGGACAAGAGACCCAGTACTTC
TRBJ1-1,-,-,TRBV27,CASRGRVNTEAFF,TGTGCCAGCAGAGGCAGGGTGAACACTGAAGCTTTCTTT
TRBJ2-7,-,-,TRBV5-4,CASSLAWGRLSYEQYF,TGTGCCAGCAGCTTGGCCTGGGGGAGGCTCTCCTACGAGCAGTACTTC
TRBJ1-1,few,-,TRBV18,CASSPGRFTEAFF,TGTGCCAGCTCACCGGGAAGGTTCACTGAAGCTTTCTTT
TRBJ1-1,few,-,TRBV11-2,CASSLAEPTEAFF,TGTGCCAGCAGCTTAGCAGAGCCCACTGAAGCTTTCTTT
TRBJ1-1,few,-,TRBV18,CASSPGNPGSGSEAFF,TGTGCCAGCTCACCAGGGAACCCGGGATCCGGAAGTGAAGCTTTCTTT
TRBJ2-5,-,-,TRBV18,CASSPPNPGLGETQYF,TGTGCCAGCTCACCACCGAACCCAGGGTTAGGGGAGACCCAGTACTTC
TRBJ1-6,once,-,TRBV6-1,CASSEGSGDYSPLHF,TGTGCCAGCAGTGAAGGAAGTGGCGACTATTCACCCCTCCACTTT
TRBJ2-2,-,TRBD1,TRBV30,CAWSDRGNGELFF,TGTGCCTGGAGTGACAGGGGAAACGGGGAGCTGTTTTTT
TRBJ1-3,-,-,TRBV6-1,CASSEIRNSGNTIYF,TGTGCCAGCAGTGAAATTCGGAACTCTGGAAACACCATATATTTT
TRBJ2-1,-,TRBD1,TRBV7-6,CASSSTGFEQFF,TGTGCCAGCAGCTCGACAGGGTTTGAGCAGTTCTTC
TRBJ2-6,-,-,TRBV11-2,CASSLGGRGRSGANVLTF,TGTGCCAGCAGCTTAGGCGGCAGGGGACGATCTGGGGCCAACGTCCTGACTTTC
TRBJ1-3,-,-,TRBV4-1,CASSHGPQSSGNTIYF,TGCGCCAGCAGCCACGGACCCCAGAGCTCTGGAAACACCATATATTTT
TRBJ2-5,few,-,TRBV18,CASSPGLQQETQYF,TGTGCCAGCTCACCAGGACTACAGCAAGAGACCCAGTACTTC
TRBJ2-7,-,-,TRBV7-6,CASSQRRGSDSRPNYEQYF,TGTGCCAGCAGCCAAAGGAGAGGGTCGGACTCCCGTCCGAACTACGAGCAGTACTTC
TRBJ1-1,-,TRBD1,TRBV7-9,CASSGGTENTEAFF,TGTGCCAGCAGCGGGGGGACAGAGAACACTGAAGCTTTCTTT
TRBJ2-7,-,-,TRBV7-9,CASSNNRDKQYF,TGTGCCAGCAGCAACAACAGGGATAAGCAGTACTTC
TRBJ2-1,-,-,TRBV5-1,CASSKAGGDYNEQFF,TGCGCCAGCAGCAAAGCGGGTGGGGACTACAATGAGCAGTTCTTC
TRBJ1-6,-,TRBD1,TRBV6-5,CASSPRDSNSPLHF,TGTGCCAGCAGTCCCCGGGACAGTAATTCACCCCTCCACTTT
TRBJ1-1,-,TRBD1,TRBV11-2,CASSSQGAWTEAFF,TGTGCCAGCAGCTCCCAGGGGGCGTGGACTGAAGCTTTCTTT
TRBJ1-5,-,-,TRBV19,CASSIDGAARRTNQPQHF,TGTGCCAGTAGTATAGATGGGGCAGCTCGGAGAACAAATCAGCCCCAGCATTTT
TRBJ1-2,-,-,TRBV6-1,CASIGVSGNGRGYTF,TGTGCCAGCATAGGGGTATCCGGGAATGGTCGCGGCTACACCTTC
TRBJ2-3,-,TRBD2,TRBV18,CASSPPLAGAPDTQYF,TGTGCCAGCTCACCACCCCTAGCGGGAGCCCCAGATACGCAGTATTTT
TRBJ2-7,-,-,TRBV10-3,CAISVLGPAGFTYEQYF,TGTGCCATCAGTGTGCTGGGGCCCGCGGGCTTCACCTACGAGCAGTACTTC
TRBJ1-2,-,-,TRBV7-2,CASSLAGRYGYTF,TGTGCCAGCAGCTTAGCGGGCAGGTATGGCTACACCTTC
TRBJ2-7,-,TRBD1,TRBV28,CASSTGTGSVEQYF,TGTGCCAGCAGCACCGGGACAGGGTCGGTGGAGCAGTACTTC
TRBJ1-1,-,-,TRBV27,CASSKVSGAVTEAFF,TGTGCCAGCAGTAAGGTTTCTGGGGCGGTCACTGAAGCTTTCTTT